The rows below give T cell receptor beta chains drawn from one sample of a study of blood T cell repertoires in COVID-19. Sequencing was performed with immunoSEQ multiplex PCR; in TCRdb, only in-frame clones are kept and a portion is missing. The data show about half a million clones, with about 88% seen just once and around 0.92% held by the top ten. Sequencing was done on a sample of peripheral blood. The receptors originated from a man younger than 35 with COVID-19, enrolled during active disease. Each CDR3 is given with its conserved first and last residue. D genes are given only for firm matches. For some rows the clone size is stated as once, few or many, or as a class when expanded; others skip it.

J gene,CDR3 length,clone size,V gene,D gene,CDR3 DNA,CDR3 protein
TRBJ1-6,11,.,TRBV20-1,TRBD1,TGCAGTGCTAGGCGGGACAGGGGTTCCCACTTT,CSARRDRGSHF
TRBJ2-2,15,.,TRBV6-1,TRBD1,TGTGCCAGCAGTGAAGGCAGGGGGCGTACCGGGGAGCTGTTTTTT,CASSEGRGRTGELFF
TRBJ1-5,15,.,TRBV10-3,TRBD1,TGTGCCATCAGTGAGGGGACAGGGGGCGACCAGCCCCAGCATTTT,CAISEGTGGDQPQHF
TRBJ2-7,13,few,TRBV6-4,.,TGTGCCAGCAGTGTGTCTAGTGGCTACGAGCAGTACTTC,CASSVSSGYEQYF
TRBJ1-1,20,once,TRBV27,.,TGTGCCAGCAGTTTGAGACCTCTCGGGCCAGGGCCCCAGAGGAACACTGAAGCTTTCTTT,CASSLRPLGPGPQRNTEAFF
TRBJ2-1,15,.,TRBV19,TRBD2,TGTGCCAGTAGTCAGGCTAGCGGGTGGGGCGATGAGCAGTTCTTC,CASSQASGWGDEQFF
TRBJ2-1,18,.,TRBV27,.,TGTGCCAGCAGAAAACTATCGGCAGGGCATAGCTCCTACAATGAGCAGTTCTTC,CASRKLSAGHSSYNEQFF
TRBJ2-1,12,.,TRBV25-1,.,TGTGCCAGCCGCTTGGCAGGCAATGAGCAGTTCTTC,CASRLAGNEQFF
TRBJ2-3,19,few,TRBV19,TRBD1,TGTGCCAGTAGGCCGCTGGGCGTCTCCGGGACAGGAGTATATCATACGCAGTATTTT,CASRPLGVSGTGVYHTQYF
TRBJ2-7,13,.,TRBV10-2,.,TGCGCCAGCAGTACCGGGACAACCCACGAGCAGTACTTC,CASSTGTTHEQYF
TRBJ2-2,16,once,TRBV5-1,TRBD1,TGCGCCAGCTACAATCCGGGACAGGGGCTCACCGGGGAGCTGTTTTTT,CASYNPGQGLTGELFF
TRBJ1-4,15,.,TRBV7-9,.,TGTGCCAGCAGCTTAGCACAGTTGAGTAATGAAAAACTGTTTTTT,CASSLAQLSNEKLFF
TRBJ1-5,14,.,TRBV2,.,TGTGCCAGCAGTACAGGGATCAGCAATCAGCCCCAGCATTTT,CASSTGISNQPQHF
TRBJ2-5,16,.,TRBV6-6,TRBD2,TGTGCCAGCAGCCTCCGGGGGGAGCGGGAAGAAGAGACCCAGTACTTC,CASSLRGEREEETQYF
TRBJ2-5,15,.,TRBV6-5,TRBD2,TGTGCCAGCAGTTACCGAAAACTAGCGGCAGAGACCCAGTACTTC,CASSYRKLAAETQYF
TRBJ1-4,15,.,TRBV3-1/TRBV3-2,.,TGTGCCAGCAGCCAAGGTGTAACTCTTAATGAAAAACTGTTTTTT,CASSQGVTLNEKLFF
TRBJ2-3,14,.,TRBV4-1,TRBD2,TGCGCCAGCAGCCAGGGACTAGCGGGAGTTACGCAGTATTTT,CASSQGLAGVTQYF
TRBJ1-4,14,.,TRBV16,.,TGTGCCAGCAGCCAAAGCTACGGTGTGGAAAAACTGTTTTTT,CASSQSYGVEKLFF
TRBJ2-5,15,.,TRBV7-8,.,TGTGCCAGCAGCTTAGTAGACAGCGGGCGGGAGACCCAGTACTTC,CASSLVDSGRETQYF
TRBJ2-6,16,.,TRBV11-2,TRBD1,TGTGCCACACCGCGACAAAGGGGGCCTGGGGCCAACGTCCTGACTTTC,CATPRQRGPGANVLTF
TRBJ2-1,15,.,TRBV7-7,TRBD2,TGTGCTAGCAGTACGGGACTAGCGGGAGTCCATGAGCAGTTCTTC,CASSTGLAGVHEQFF
TRBJ2-1,14,.,TRBV30,TRBD2,TGTGCCGGCTCTAGGACTAGCGGGAACTATGAGCAGTTCTTC,CAGSRTSGNYEQFF
TRBJ2-7,14,.,TRBV11-2,.,TGTGCCAGCAGCCATGACAACCTTCGCTACGAGCAGTACTTC,CASSHDNLRYEQYF
TRBJ2-3,17,.,TRBV6-1,TRBD2,TGTGCCAGCAGTGCTCGGTCTAGCGGGAGAGGAACAGATACGCAGTATTTT,CASSARSSGRGTDTQYF
TRBJ1-2,12,.,TRBV2,.,TGTGCCAGCAAGGGGAATCCCTATGGCTACACCTTC,CASKGNPYGYTF
TRBJ2-3,15,.,TRBV9,.,TGTGCCAGCAGCGTAGCGAGGGAGCGGGCAGATACGCAGTATTTT,CASSVARERADTQYF
TRBJ2-7,15,.,TRBV5-1,TRBD1,TGCGCCAGCAGCTCCATAGGGACAGGGACCTACGAGCAGTACTTC,CASSSIGTGTYEQYF
TRBJ2-1,14,.,TRBV9,.,TGTGCCAGCAGCGTAAGCCCCGAATACAATGAGCAGTTCTTC,CASSVSPEYNEQFF
TRBJ1-2,15,.,TRBV5-1,.,TGCGCCAGCAGCTTGGGTCCGGGATCCCAGTATGGCTACACCTTC,CASSLGPGSQYGYTF
TRBJ1-1,11,.,TRBV29-1,.,TGCAGCGTTGAAGATGCGGCTGAAGCTTTCTTT,CSVEDAAEAFF
TRBJ2-3,16,.,TRBV2,.,TGTGCCAGCAGCACTAGGGCTGCGGGGAACACAGATACGCAGTATTTT,CASSTRAAGNTDTQYF
TRBJ2-5,15,.,TRBV5-1,TRBD1,TGCGCCAGCAGCCTTTTGACAGGGGGCGGGGAGACCCAGTACTTC,CASSLLTGGGETQYF
TRBJ2-5,13,.,TRBV7-2,.,TGTGCCAGCAGCTTAGCGGCAGGGGAGACCCAGTACTTC,CASSLAAGETQYF
TRBJ2-1,19,.,TRBV12-5,TRBD2,TGTGCTAGTGGTTTGGTATTTGGGACTAGCGGGAGCTCCTACAATGAGCAGTTCTTC,CASGLVFGTSGSSYNEQFF
TRBJ1-6,17,.,TRBV18,TRBD1,TGTGCCAGCTCACCCGGGGACAGCAGCTCCTATAATTCACCCCTCCACTTT,CASSPGDSSSYNSPLHF
TRBJ1-2,13,.,TRBV29-1,.,TGCAGCGTTGGAGCGGGGTCAGGCTATGGCTACACCTTC,CSVGAGSGYGYTF
TRBJ2-7,16,.,TRBV4-1,.,TGCGCCAGCAGCCAAGACAGGGGGACTAGCTCCTACGAGCAGTACTTC,CASSQDRGTSSYEQYF
TRBJ2-7,14,.,TRBV5-4,.,TGTGCCAGCAGCTTGGTTCAGGGGTCGGGGGAGCAGTACTTC,CASSLVQGSGEQYF
TRBJ1-5,16,.,TRBV18,.,TGTGCCAGCTCACCTTCAAGGGAGTATAGCAATCAGCCCCAGCATTTT,CASSPSREYSNQPQHF
TRBJ1-1,14,.,TRBV3-1/TRBV3-2,.,TGTGCCAGCAGCCAGTCGATGGCAGGGCCTGTAGCTTTCTTT,CASSQSMAGPVAFF
TRBJ1-5,14,.,TRBV6-5,.,TGTGCCAGCAGCCTTGACAGTAGCAATCAGCCCCAGCATTTT,CASSLDSSNQPQHF
TRBJ2-1,15,.,TRBV19,TRBD2,TGTGCCAGCAGATCGGGACTAGCGGTCTACAATGAGCAGTTCTTC,CASRSGLAVYNEQFF
TRBJ2-3,14,.,TRBV6-2/TRBV6-3,.,TGTGCCAGCAGCTCCCTTGGACAGTCAGATACGCAGTATTTT,CASSSLGQSDTQYF
TRBJ2-3,18,.,TRBV18,TRBD2,TGTGCCAGCTCACCACCTGGGACTAGCGGGGGGGTCACAGATACGCAGTATTTT,CASSPPGTSGGVTDTQYF
TRBJ2-6,17,once,TRBV11-3,.,TGTGCCAGCAGCTTAGAAACCAGGTTCTCTGGGGCCAACGTCCTGACTTTC,CASSLETRFSGANVLTF
TRBJ2-3,13,.,TRBV12-3/TRBV12-4,.,TGTGCCAGCACTGCGAGGCGTCCAGATACGCAGTATTTT,CASTARRPDTQYF
TRBJ1-1,12,.,TRBV11-3,.,TGTGCCAGCAGCTCCATGAACACTGAAGCTTTCTTT,CASSSMNTEAFF
TRBJ2-1,15,.,TRBV11-2,TRBD2,TGTGCCAGCAGCTCCTTCCGGGGGGGACACAATGAGCAGTTCTTC,CASSSFRGGHNEQFF
TRBJ2-7,14,.,TRBV10-2,.,TGCGCCAGCAGATTACAGGGTACCTCCTACGAGCAGTACTTC,CASRLQGTSYEQYF
TRBJ1-2,14,.,TRBV7-9,TRBD1,TGTGCCAGCAGCCGCGGACAGGCCGCCTATGGCTACACCTTC,CASSRGQAAYGYTF
TRBJ2-3,13,once,TRBV12-5,.,TGTGCTAGTGGTTTTGACGGAGGAGATACGCAGTATTTT,CASGFDGGDTQYF
TRBJ1-2,13,.,TRBV6-5,.,TGTGCCAGCAGTTACATGGACAGCCGTGGCTACACCTTC,CASSYMDSRGYTF
TRBJ2-5,17,.,TRBV28,.,TGTGCCAGCAGTTACCCGGAAATTGTAACAGGGACAGAGACCCAGTACTTC,CASSYPEIVTGTETQYF
TRBJ1-4,14,.,TRBV2,.,TGTGCCAGCAGTGAAGCTGGTACAAATGAAAAACTGTTTTTT,CASSEAGTNEKLFF